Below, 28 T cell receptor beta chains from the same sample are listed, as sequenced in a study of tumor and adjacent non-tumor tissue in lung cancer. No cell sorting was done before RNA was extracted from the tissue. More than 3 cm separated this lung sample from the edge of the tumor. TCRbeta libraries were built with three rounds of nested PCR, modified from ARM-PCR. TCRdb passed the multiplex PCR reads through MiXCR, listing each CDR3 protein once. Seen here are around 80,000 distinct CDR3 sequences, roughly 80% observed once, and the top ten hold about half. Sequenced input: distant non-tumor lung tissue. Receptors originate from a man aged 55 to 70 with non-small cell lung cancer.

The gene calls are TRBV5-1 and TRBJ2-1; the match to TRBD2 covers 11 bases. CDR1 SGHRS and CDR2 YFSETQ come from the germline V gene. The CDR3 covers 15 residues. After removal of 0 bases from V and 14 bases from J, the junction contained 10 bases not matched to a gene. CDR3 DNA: TGCGCCAGCAGCTTGGGGGCGCTAGCGGGGGGAGTCGAGTTCTTC. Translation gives CASSLGALAGGVEFF.

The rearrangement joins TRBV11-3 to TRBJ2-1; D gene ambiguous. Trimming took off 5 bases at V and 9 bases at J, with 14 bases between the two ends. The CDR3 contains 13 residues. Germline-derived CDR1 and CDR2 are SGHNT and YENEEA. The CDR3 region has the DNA TGTGCCAGCAGCATCGGAAGGGCCAGTGAGCAGTTCTTC. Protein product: CASSIGRASEQFF.

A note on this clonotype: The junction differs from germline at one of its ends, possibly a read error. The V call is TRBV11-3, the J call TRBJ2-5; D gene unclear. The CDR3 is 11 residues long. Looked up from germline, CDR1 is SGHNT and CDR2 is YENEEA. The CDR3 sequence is CAISQKETQYF. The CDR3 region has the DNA TGTGCCATCAGCCAAAAAGAAACCCAGTACTTC. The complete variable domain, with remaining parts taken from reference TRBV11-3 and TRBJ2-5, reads EAGVVQSPRYKIIEKKQPVAFWCNPISGHNTLYWYLQNLGQGPELLIRYENEEAVDDSQLPKDRFSAERLKGVDSTLKIQPAELGDSAVYLCAISQKETQYFGPGTRLLVL.

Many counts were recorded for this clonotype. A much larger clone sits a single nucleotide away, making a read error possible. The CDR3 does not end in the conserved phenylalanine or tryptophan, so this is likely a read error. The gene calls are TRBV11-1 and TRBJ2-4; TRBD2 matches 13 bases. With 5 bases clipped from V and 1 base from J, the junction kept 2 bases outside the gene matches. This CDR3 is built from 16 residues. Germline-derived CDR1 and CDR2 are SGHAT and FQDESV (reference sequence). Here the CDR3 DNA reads TGTGCCAGCAGCCAGACTAGCGGGAGGGCCAAAAACATTCAGTACCTC. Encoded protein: CASSQTSGRAKNIQYL.

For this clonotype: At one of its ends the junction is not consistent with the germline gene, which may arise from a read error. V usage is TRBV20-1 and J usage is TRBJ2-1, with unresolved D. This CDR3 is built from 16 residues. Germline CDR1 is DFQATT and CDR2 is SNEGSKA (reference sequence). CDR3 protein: CNARARSRAEFDEKFF. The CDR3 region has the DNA TGCAATGCTAGAGCAAGGAGTCGGGCCGAGTTTGATGAGAAGTTCTTC.

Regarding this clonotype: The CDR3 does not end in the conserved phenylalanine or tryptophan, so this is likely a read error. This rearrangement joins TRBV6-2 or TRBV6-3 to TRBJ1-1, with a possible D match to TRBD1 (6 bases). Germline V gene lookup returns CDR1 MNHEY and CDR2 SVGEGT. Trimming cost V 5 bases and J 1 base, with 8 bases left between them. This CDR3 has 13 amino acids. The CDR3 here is CASSHRENTEAFV. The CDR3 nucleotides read TGTGCCAGCAGTCACAGGGAGAACACTGAAGCTTTCGTT.

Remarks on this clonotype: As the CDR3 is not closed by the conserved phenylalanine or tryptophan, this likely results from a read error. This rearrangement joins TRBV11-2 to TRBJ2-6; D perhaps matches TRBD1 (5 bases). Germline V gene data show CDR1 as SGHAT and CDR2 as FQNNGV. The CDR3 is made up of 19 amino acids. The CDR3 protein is CANSLVPKDMPSGANVLTY. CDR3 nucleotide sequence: TGTGCCAACAGCTTAGTTCCAAAGGACATGCCCTCTGGGGCCAACGTCCTGACTTAC.

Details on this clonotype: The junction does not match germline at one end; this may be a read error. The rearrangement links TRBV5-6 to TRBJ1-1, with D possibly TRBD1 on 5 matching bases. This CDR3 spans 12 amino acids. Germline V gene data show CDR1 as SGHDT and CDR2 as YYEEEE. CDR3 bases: TGTGCCAGCAGCCTCAGGGTCACTGGAGCTTTTTTT. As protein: CASSLRVTGAFF.

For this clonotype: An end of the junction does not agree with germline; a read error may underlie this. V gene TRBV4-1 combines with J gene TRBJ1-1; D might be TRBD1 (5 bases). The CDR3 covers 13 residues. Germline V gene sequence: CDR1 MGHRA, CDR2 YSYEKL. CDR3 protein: CASWREGYTEVFF. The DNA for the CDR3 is TGCGCCAGCTGGCGAGAGGGGTACACTGAAGTTTTCTTT.

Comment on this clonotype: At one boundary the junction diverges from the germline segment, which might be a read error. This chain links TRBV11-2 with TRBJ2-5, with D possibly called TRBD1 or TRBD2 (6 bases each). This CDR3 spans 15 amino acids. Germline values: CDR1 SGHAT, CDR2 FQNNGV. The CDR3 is CARSLSRGQQETQYF. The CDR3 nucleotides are TGTGCCAGGAGCTTGAGCCGGGGGCAACAAGAGACCCAGTACTTC.

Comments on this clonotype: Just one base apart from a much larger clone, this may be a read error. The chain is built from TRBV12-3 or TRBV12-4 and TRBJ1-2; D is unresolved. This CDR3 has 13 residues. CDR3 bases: TGTGCCAGCAATTTAGTCCGAGGCTATGGCTACACCTTC. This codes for CASNLVRGYGYTF.

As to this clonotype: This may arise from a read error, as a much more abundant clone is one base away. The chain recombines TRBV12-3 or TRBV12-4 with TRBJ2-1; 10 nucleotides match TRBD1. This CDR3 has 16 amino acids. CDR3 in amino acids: CASRDSGTGDYNEHFF. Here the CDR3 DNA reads TGTGCCAGCAGAGATTCCGGGACAGGGGACTATAATGAGCACTTCTTC.

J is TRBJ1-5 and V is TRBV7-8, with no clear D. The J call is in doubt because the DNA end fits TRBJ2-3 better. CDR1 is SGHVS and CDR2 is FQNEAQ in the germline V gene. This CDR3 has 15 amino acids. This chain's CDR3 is CASSVERVSNQPQYF. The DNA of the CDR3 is TGTGCCAGCAGCGTGGAAAGGGTTAGCAATCAGCCCCAGTATTTT.

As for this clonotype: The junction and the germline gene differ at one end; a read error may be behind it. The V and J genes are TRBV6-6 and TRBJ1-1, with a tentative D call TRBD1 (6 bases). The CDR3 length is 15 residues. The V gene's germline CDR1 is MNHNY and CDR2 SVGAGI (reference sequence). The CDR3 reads CASGYSYRVAAEAFF. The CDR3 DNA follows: TGTGCCAGCGGTTACTCATACAGGGTGGCGGCCGAAGCTTTCTTT.

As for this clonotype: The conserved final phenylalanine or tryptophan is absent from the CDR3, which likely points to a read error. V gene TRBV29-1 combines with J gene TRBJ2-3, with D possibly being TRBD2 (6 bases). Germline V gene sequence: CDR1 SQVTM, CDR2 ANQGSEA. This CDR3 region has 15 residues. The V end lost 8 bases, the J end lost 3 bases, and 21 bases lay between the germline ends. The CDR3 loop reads CSIVILAGGTDTQYL. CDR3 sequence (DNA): TGCAGCATTGTAATTCTAGCTGGAGGGACAGATACGCAGTATCTT.

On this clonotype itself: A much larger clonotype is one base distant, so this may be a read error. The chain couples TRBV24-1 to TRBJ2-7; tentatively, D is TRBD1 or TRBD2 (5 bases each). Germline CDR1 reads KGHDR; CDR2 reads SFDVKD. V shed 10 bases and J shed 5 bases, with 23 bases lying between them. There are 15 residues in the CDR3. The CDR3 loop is CATAFRDGENNEQYF. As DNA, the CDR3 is TGTGCCACTGCCTTTAGGGACGGAGAAAACAACGAGCAGTACTTC.

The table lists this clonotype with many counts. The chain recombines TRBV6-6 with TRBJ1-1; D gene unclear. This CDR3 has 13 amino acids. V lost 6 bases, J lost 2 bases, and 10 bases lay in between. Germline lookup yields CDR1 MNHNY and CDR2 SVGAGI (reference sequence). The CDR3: CASSSTGNTEAFF. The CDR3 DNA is TGTGCCAGCAGCTCGACTGGAAACACTGAAGCTTTCTTT.

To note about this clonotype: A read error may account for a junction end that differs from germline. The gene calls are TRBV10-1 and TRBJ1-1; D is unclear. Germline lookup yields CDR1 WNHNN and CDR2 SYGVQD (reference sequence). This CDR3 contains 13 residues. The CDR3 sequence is CASSESMNNEVFF. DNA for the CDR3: TGCGCCAGCAGTGAGTCCATGAACAATGAAGTTTTCTTT.

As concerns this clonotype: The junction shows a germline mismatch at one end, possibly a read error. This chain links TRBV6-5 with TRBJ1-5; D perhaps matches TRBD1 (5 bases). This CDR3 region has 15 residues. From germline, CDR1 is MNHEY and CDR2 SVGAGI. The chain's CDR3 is CASSHSGHGSQPQHF. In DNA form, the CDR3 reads TGTGCCAGCAGTCACAGTGGACATGGTAGTCAGCCCCAGCATTTC.

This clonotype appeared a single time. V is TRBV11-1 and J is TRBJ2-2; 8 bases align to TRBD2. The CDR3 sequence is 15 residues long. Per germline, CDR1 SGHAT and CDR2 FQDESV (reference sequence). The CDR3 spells CSSSPLASGSGELFF. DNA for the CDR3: TGTTCTAGCAGCCCTTTGGCTAGCGGGTCCGGGGAGCTGTTTTTT.

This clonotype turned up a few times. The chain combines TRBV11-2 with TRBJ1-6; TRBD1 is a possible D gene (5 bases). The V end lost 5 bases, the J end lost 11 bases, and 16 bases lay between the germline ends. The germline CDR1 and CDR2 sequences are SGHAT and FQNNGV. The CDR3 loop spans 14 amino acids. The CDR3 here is CASSAVVRGPPLHF. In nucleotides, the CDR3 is TGTGCCAGCAGCGCGGTGGTGCGGGGACCACCCCTCCACTTT. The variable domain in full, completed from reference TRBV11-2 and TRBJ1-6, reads EAGVAQSPRYKIIEKRQSVAFWCNPISGHATLYWYQQILGQGPKLLIQFQNNGVVDDSQLPKDRFSAERLKGVDSTLKIQPAKLEDSAVYLCASSAVVRGPPLHFGNGTRLTVT.

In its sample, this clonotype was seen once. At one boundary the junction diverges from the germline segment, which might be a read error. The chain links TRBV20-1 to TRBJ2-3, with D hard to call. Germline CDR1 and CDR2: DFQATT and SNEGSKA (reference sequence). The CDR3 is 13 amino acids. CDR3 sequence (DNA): TGTAATGTTAGGCTCGATGCCGGGGATACGCAGTATTTT. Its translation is CNVRLDAGDTQYF.

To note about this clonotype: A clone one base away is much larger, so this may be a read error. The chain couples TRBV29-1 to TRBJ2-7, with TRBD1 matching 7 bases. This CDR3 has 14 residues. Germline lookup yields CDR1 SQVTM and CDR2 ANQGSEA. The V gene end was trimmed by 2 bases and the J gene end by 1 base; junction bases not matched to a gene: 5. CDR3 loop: CSVERDSSSYEQYF. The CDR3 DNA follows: TGCAGCGTTGAAAGGGACAGCTCTTCCTACGAGCAGTACTTC.

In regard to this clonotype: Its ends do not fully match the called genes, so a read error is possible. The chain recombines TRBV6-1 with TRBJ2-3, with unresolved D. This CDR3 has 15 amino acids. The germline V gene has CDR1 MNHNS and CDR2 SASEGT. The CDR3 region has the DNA TGTGCCTGCAGTTTATCGACAAGGAGCACAGATACGCAGTATTTT. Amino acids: CACSLSTRSTDTQYF.

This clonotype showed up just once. Written as DNA, the CDR3 is TGTGCCAGCAGCTCAATCCCGTCCACTGAAGCTTTCTTT. It is translated as CASSSIPSTEAFF. The rearrangement joins TRBV11-3 to TRBJ1-1; D remains unclear. V gave up 4 bases and J gave up 4 bases, with 10 bases separating them. Germline lookup yields CDR1 SGHNT and CDR2 YENEEA. This CDR3 has 13 residues.

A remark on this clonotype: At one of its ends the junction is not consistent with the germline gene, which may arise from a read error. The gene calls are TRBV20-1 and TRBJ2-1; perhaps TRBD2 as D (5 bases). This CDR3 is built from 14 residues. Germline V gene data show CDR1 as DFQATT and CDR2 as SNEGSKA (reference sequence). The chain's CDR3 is CSARGQADYNEQSF. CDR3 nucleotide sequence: TGCAGTGCTAGAGGACAAGCGGATTACAATGAGCAGTCCTTC.

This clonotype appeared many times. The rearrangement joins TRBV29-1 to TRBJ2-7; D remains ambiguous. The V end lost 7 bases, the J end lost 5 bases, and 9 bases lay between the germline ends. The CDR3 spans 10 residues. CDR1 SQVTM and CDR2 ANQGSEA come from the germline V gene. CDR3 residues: CSAQDDEQYF. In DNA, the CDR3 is TGCAGCGCTCAGGATGACGAGCAGTACTTC.

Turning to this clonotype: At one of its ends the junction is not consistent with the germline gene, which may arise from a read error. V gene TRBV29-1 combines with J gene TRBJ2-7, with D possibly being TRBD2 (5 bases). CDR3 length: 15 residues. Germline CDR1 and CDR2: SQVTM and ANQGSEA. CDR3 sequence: CSVEDRGRREGEQYF. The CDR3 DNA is TGCAGTGTTGAAGATCGGGGTCGAAGGGAAGGAGAGCAGTACTTC.